This is a list of T cell receptor beta chains from one sample in a study of blood T cell repertoires in COVID-19. This table comes from immunoSEQ multiplex PCR, and its TCRdb copy is limited to in-frame clones, with some not included. The table has more than 150,000 clones, roughly nine tenths seen once; the top ten hold about 2.2%. The sequenced material came from PBMCs or T cells enriched from blood (not recorded which). The receptors come from a woman in her 30s who had recovered from COVID-19. The CDR3 runs from the conserved cysteine through the conserved F or W. Each record gives: V gene, CDR3 protein.

TRBV5-5	CASSLWQGVGEQFF
TRBV5-1	CASSLETPYNEQFF
TRBV4-3	CASSQDLRVKPQHF
TRBV13	CASSQGRPNEKLFF
TRBV3-1/TRBV3-2	CASTPRGSDTEAFF
TRBV9	CASSPIAGAGDEQFF
TRBV10-3	CAISDEGIREKLFF
TRBV6-5	CAIKGTANYGYTF
TRBV24-1	CATSDPGTTYGYTF
TRBV13	CASSLVGGGGTDTQYF
TRBV4-2	CASSQPTGVAEAFF
TRBV6-5	CASKASSYQPQHF
TRBV6-2/TRBV6-3	CASSYGQEPSPLHF
TRBV16	CASSHTAGETQYF
TRBV6-6	CASSSSGTVSYEQYF
TRBV6-2/TRBV6-3	CASSYSATSGGAYEQYF
TRBV6-2/TRBV6-3	CASSTGTSVYNEQFF
TRBV27	CASSLSTGGLYGYTF
TRBV10-2	CASSGGTSGSNEQFF
TRBV11-2	CASSLETGVNQPQHF
TRBV11-3	CASSPWGGEWTEAFF
TRBV7-2	CASSLRLAGSTDTQYF
TRBV5-1	CASSLLAGVAGELFF
TRBV7-3	CASSLNNRGETQYF